Sequencing of this T cell receptor (beta chain) was carried out in a study of T cell changes during pregnancy in multiple sclerosis. The table came from immunoSEQ multiplex PCR; TCRdb's copy has only in-frame clones and leaves some out. The sample records around 68,000 clones, around nine tenths being singletons. The CDR3 is 16 residues long. Trimming removed 0 bases at V and 1 base at J, with 12 bases between. Germline V lookup: CDR1 SGHRS, CDR2 YFSETQ. The chain uses TRBV5-1 and TRBJ2-3; the D is unclear. The starting material was CD4+ T cells from peripheral blood mononuclear cells, obtained before pregnancy. The source is a female donor with multiple sclerosis, enrolled in a pregnancy study. The CDR3 protein is CASSLGPPTGTDTQYF. CDR3 sequence (DNA): TGCGCCAGCAGCTTGGGGCCTCCGACTGGCACAGATACGCAGTATTTT.